This T cell receptor beta chain originates from a study of cytomegalovirus exposure and HLA in healthy donors. Study observations and caveats: A later analysis reportedly found fewer N-insertions in an Asian-associated ancestry cluster than the approximately 660-donor mean. Reportedly, HLA-A and HLA-B alleles of most subjects were accurately predicted from TCR beta.

As for this clone: The antigen remains unidentified.

As for the donors, each was a healthy bone marrow donor. The CDR3 runs to 16 residues. The germline CDR1 and CDR2 sequences are MNHEY and SMNVEV (reference sequence). V lost 4 bases and J 0 bases, leaving 12 bases between the germline ends. With 60 Vbeta and 13 Jbeta primers, the PCR was carried out. Measured with immunoSEQ multiplex PCR; TCRdb has only the in-frame clones, and not every one. The table includes some 190,000 clones, about 77% detected once. This TCR came from a woman under 40 in good health and CMV-seropositive. The chain carries TRBV27 and TRBJ1-4; D might be TRBD1 (6 bases). The sample comprised PBMCs. CDR3 nucleotides: TGTGCCAGCAGTTCAGGGGTCCTCGCAACTAATGAAAAACTGTTTTTT. It codes for CASSSGVLATNEKLFF.